Listed below are T cell receptor beta chains from one sample, sequenced in a study of blood T cells in healthy people across ages. TCRdb passed the 5' RACE reads through MiXCR, listing each CDR3 protein once. Here the sample spans roughly 500,000 distinct CDR3 sequences, roughly a quarter being singletons. Sequencing input: blood. These receptor sequences come from a woman between 65 and 79 years old in good health. CDR3s include the opening cysteine and the closing phenylalanine or tryptophan. A D gene is named only where the DNA matches it firmly. Size is omitted from some rows. Given values are once, few, many or a class for expanded clones.

d_call,j_call,v_call,clone_size,cdr3_aa,cdr3_nt
TRBD1,TRBJ2-3,TRBV29-1,NA,CSAPTGTTDTQYF,TGCAGCGCCCCGACAGGGACCACAGATACGCAGTATTTT
NA,TRBJ1-1,TRBV5-1,few,CASSRTRAANTEAFF,TGCGCCAGCAGCCGGACAAGGGCCGCGAACACTGAAGCTTTCTTT
TRBD2,TRBJ2-1,TRBV12-3/TRBV12-4,NA,CASRELADYNEQFF,TGTGCCAGCAGAGAACTAGCGGACTACAATGAGCAGTTCTTC
NA,TRBJ1-2,TRBV2,NA,CASSASTNYGYTF,TGTGCCAGCAGTGCCAGCACTAACTATGGCTACACCTTC
NA,TRBJ2-7,TRBV11-2,few,CASSLSFQAYEQYF,TGTGCCAGCAGCTTATCATTTCAGGCCTACGAGCAGTACTTC
NA,TRBJ1-6,TRBV27,few,CASSLGVNNSPLHF,TGTGCCAGCAGCCTAGGGGTCAATAATTCACCCCTCCACTTT
TRBD1,TRBJ2-3,TRBV20-1,NA,CSAKGQGASDTQYF,TGCAGTGCTAAGGGACAGGGGGCCTCAGATACGCAGTATTTT
TRBD1,TRBJ1-1,TRBV20-1,once,CSAREGTGGSVAFF,TGCAGTGCTAGAGAGGGGACAGGGGGTTCGGTAGCTTTCTTT
NA,TRBJ2-5,TRBV7-2,few,CASSLVTGGVYEQLF,TGTGCCAGCAGCTTAGTTACCGGTGGGGTCTATGAGCAGCTCTTC
TRBD2,TRBJ2-1,TRBV20-1,NA,CSATSGTIGNEQFF,TGCAGTGCTACTAGCGGGACAATTGGCAATGAGCAGTTCTTC
TRBD1,TRBJ1-2,TRBV27,NA,CASSSRTGKLANYGYTF,TGTGCCAGCAGTTCCAGGACAGGGAAGTTAGCTAACTATGGCTACACCTTC
NA,TRBJ2-3,TRBV24-1,NA,CATSDSSTQYF,TGTGCCACCAGTGATTCGAGCACGCAGTATTTT
NA,TRBJ2-1,TRBV12-3/TRBV12-4,few,CASSYNIGTLRTATLF,TGTGCCAGCAGTTACAATATCGGGACTCTACGTACCGCGACGCTCTTC
NA,TRBJ2-5,TRBV6-2/TRBV6-3,few,CASSYVLGDQETQYF,TGTGCCAGCAGCTATGTCCTAGGGGACCAAGAGACCCAGTACTTC
NA,TRBJ1-1,TRBV5-4,NA,CASSFTAGIGNTEAFF,TGTGCCAGCAGCTTCACAGCAGGGATCGGTAACACTGAAGCTTTCTTT
NA,TRBJ2-7,TRBV10-3,NA,CAISDYTRGKGEQYF,TGTGCCATCAGTGATTACACCAGGGGAAAGGGGGAGCAGTACTTC
NA,TRBJ1-2,TRBV6-2/TRBV6-3,few,CASSRERRGYTF,TGTGCCAGCAGCCGAGAACGTCGTGGCTACACCTTC
TRBD2,TRBJ2-4,TRBV29-1,NA,CSVASGSLNIQYF,TGCAGCGTCGCTAGCGGGAGCCTAAACATTCAGTACTTC
NA,TRBJ2-3,TRBV28,NA,CASSSSGAGTDTQYF,TGTGCCAGCAGTTCCTCAGGGGCTGGCACAGATACGCAGTATTTT
NA,TRBJ2-5,TRBV5-1,few,CASSRAQGEGETQYF,TGCGCCAGCAGCCGCGCGCAGGGCGAGGGGGAGACCCAGTACTTC
NA,TRBJ2-5,TRBV5-1,many,CASSLGLGQETQYF,TGCGCCAGCAGCTTGGGACTAGGGCAAGAGACCCAGTACTTC
NA,TRBJ1-1,TRBV11-2,NA,CASSPRRDQGAFF,TGTGCCAGCAGCCCTAGAAGGGACCAAGGCGCTTTCTTT
NA,TRBJ2-5,TRBV15,NA,CAASAQGGETQYF,TGTGCCGCCAGCGCACAGGGAGGGGAGACCCAGTACTTC
TRBD2,TRBJ2-1,TRBV24-1,few,CATSAASGGAYEQFF,TGTGCCACCAGTGCCGCTAGCGGGGGGGCCTATGAGCAGTTCTTC
NA,TRBJ2-6,TRBV5-5,NA,CASSFVSIGANVLTF,TGTGCCAGCAGCTTCGTCTCGATTGGGGCCAACGTCCTGACTTTC
TRBD1,TRBJ2-7,TRBV6-2/TRBV6-3,NA,CASSYLTGTYEQYF,TGTGCCAGCAGTTACTTGACAGGGACCTACGAGCAGTACTTC
NA,TRBJ2-5,TRBV6-5,NA,CASSYSATASAGETQYF,TGTGCCAGCAGTTACTCGGCTACGGCTAGCGCGGGAGAGACCCAGTACTTC
TRBD1,TRBJ1-1,TRBV4-2,NA,CASSQDRTGGRNTEAFF,TGTGCCAGCAGCCAAGATAGGACAGGGGGTAGAAACACTGAAGCTTTCTTT
TRBD2,TRBJ2-3,TRBV7-2,NA,CASSMGLASTDTQYF,TGTGCCAGCAGCATGGGACTAGCGAGCACAGATACGCAGTATTTT
NA,TRBJ2-1,TRBV18,few,CASSHGQGAYNEQFF,TGTGCCAGCTCACACGGGCAGGGTGCCTACAATGAGCAGTTCTTC
TRBD1,TRBJ2-7,TRBV19,NA,CASSSRQGPYEQYF,TGTGCCAGTAGTTCCAGACAGGGGCCCTACGAGCAGTACTTC
TRBD1,TRBJ2-5,TRBV7-2,NA,CASSSSRGSQETQYF,TGTGCCAGCAGCTCGAGCAGGGGGTCACAAGAGACCCAGTACTTC
NA,TRBJ1-3,TRBV2,few,CASSGQTADSGNTIYF,TGTGCCAGCAGTGGTCAGACTGCCGACTCTGGAAACACCATATATTTT
NA,TRBJ2-1,TRBV20-1,few,CSARRAGDSYNEQFF,TGCAGTGCTAGACGCGCAGGGGACTCCTACAATGAGCAGTTCTTC
NA,TRBJ2-5,TRBV5-1,few,CASSSQSQETQYF,TGCGCCAGCAGCTCGCAAAGCCAAGAGACCCAGTACTTC
NA,TRBJ1-1,TRBV29-1,few,CSVTRDGVQRSEAFF,TGCAGCGTGACTCGTGACGGGGTACAGCGATCTGAAGCTTTCTTT
TRBD1,TRBJ2-7,TRBV11-2,NA,CASNLDRVGEQYF,TGTGCCAGCAACTTGGACAGGGTTGGGGAGCAGTACTTC
NA,TRBJ2-7,TRBV5-1,few,CASSVTLSTGTYEQYF,TGCGCCAGCAGCGTAACGCTTAGCACGGGGACCTACGAGCAGTACTTC
TRBD1,TRBJ1-6,TRBV20-1,NA,CSAPQQGAYNSPLHF,TGCAGTGCTCCACAACAGGGGGCCTATAATTCACCCCTCCACTTT
NA,TRBJ1-1,TRBV12-3/TRBV12-4,NA,CASLGVGNTEAFF,TGTGCCAGCCTTGGAGTGGGAAACACTGAAGCTTTCTTT
TRBD1,TRBJ2-1,TRBV20-1,NA,CSADPGQGEFGLQFF,TGCAGTGCAGACCCGGGACAGGGGGAATTCGGACTACAGTTCTTC
NA,TRBJ2-7,TRBV6-5,NA,CASSYQVSRGTTYEQYF,TGTGCCAGCAGTTACCAGGTTTCGCGGGGGACAACCTACGAGCAGTACTTC
TRBD2,TRBJ2-1,TRBV29-1,NA,CSVRLERGGNEQFF,TGCAGCGTCCGTCTGGAGCGGGGGGGAAATGAGCAGTTCTTC
TRBD1,TRBJ1-5,TRBV7-9,NA,CASSSGQGATNQPQHF,TGTGCCAGCAGCTCGGGTCAGGGGGCTACCAATCAGCCCCAGCATTTT
NA,TRBJ2-4,TRBV6-6,NA,CASSYPTADGGNIQYF,TGTGCCAGCAGTTACCCCACAGCGGATGGGGGAAACATTCAGTACTTC
NA,TRBJ2-5,TRBV19,NA,CASSPSIQETQYF,TGTGCCAGTAGCCCATCGATCCAAGAGACCCAGTACTTC
NA,TRBJ2-5,TRBV12-3/TRBV12-4,NA,CASGGTHQETQYF,TGTGCCAGTGGGGGGACTCATCAAGAGACCCAGTACTTC
NA,TRBJ1-2,TRBV25-1,few,CASSDGQQLYTF,TGTGCCAGCAGTGACGGACAGCAGCTATACACCTTC
NA,TRBJ2-1,TRBV5-4,few,CASSQSPSASISNEQFF,TGTGCCAGCAGCCAGTCCCCCTCGGCCAGTATATCCAATGAGCAGTTCTTC
NA,TRBJ2-5,TRBV20-1,few,CSPRGRETQYF,TGCAGTCCACGGGGTAGAGAGACCCAGTACTTC